A selection of T cell receptor beta chains follows, all from one sample in a study of OX40 agonist ivuxolimab in advanced cancers. Assay used: immunoSEQ multiplex PCR; TCRdb lists only in-frame clones, some missing. The table shows about 82,000 clones, with roughly 85% occurring only once. The sample here was CD4+ or CD8+ T cells sorted from blood, taken in a trial of the OX40 agonist ivuxolimab. Source of these receptors: an adult with an advanced solid tumor such as melanoma, head and neck, liver or kidney cancer. The CDR3 runs from the conserved cysteine through the conserved F or W. D genes are given only for firm matches. Not all rows give a size; the values are once, few, many and, for expanded clones, a class.

D gene	clone size	V gene	J gene	CDR3 protein	CDR3 DNA
TRBD2	NA	TRBV14	TRBJ2-1	CASSVSGGSSYNEQFF	TGTGCCAGCAGCGTTAGCGGGGGGAGCTCCTACAATGAGCAGTTCTTC
NA	NA	TRBV30	TRBJ2-7	CAWSGTTYEQYF	TGTGCCTGGTCCGGGACAACCTACGAGCAGTACTTC
TRBD2	NA	TRBV7-8	TRBJ2-7	CASSTLAGYRYEQYF	TGTGCCAGCAGCACACTAGCGGGCTATCGCTACGAGCAGTACTTC
TRBD1	few	TRBV7-8	TRBJ1-2	CASSDSGQGYGYTF	TGTGCCAGCAGCGATTCGGGACAGGGCTATGGCTACACCTTC
TRBD2	NA	TRBV2	TRBJ2-3	CASSLGLAGGTDTQYF	TGTGCCAGCTCCCTTGGGCTAGCGGGGGGCACAGATACGCAGTATTTT
NA	NA	TRBV5-1	TRBJ2-2	CASSSLGAGLTGELFF	TGCGCCAGCAGCTCACTGGGAGCAGGGCTCACCGGGGAGCTGTTTTTT
TRBD2	NA	TRBV7-2	TRBJ2-1	CASSRAGPSSYNEQFF	TGTGCCAGCAGCCGAGCGGGACCCAGCTCCTACAATGAGCAGTTCTTC
NA	few	TRBV7-3	TRBJ1-1	CASSLLGRTEAFF	TGTGCCAGCAGCTTACTTGGGAGAACTGAAGCTTTCTTT
NA	NA	TRBV18	TRBJ1-3	CASSPRGRISGNTIYF	TGTGCCAGCTCACCACGGGGACGGATCTCTGGAAACACCATATATTTT
NA	NA	TRBV5-6	TRBJ2-3	CASSLISSESTDTQYF	TGTGCCAGCAGCTTAATCTCCTCCGAAAGCACAGATACGCAGTATTTT
NA	NA	TRBV12-5	TRBJ2-3	CASGLARLGYTDTQYF	TGTGCTAGTGGTTTGGCTAGGTTGGGATACACAGATACGCAGTATTTT
TRBD2	NA	TRBV9	TRBJ2-1	CASSPSGGTPYNEQFF	TGTGCCAGCAGCCCGAGCGGGGGGACCCCCTACAATGAGCAGTTCTTC
TRBD1	NA	TRBV9	TRBJ1-6	CASSAPGGEATRTLHF	TGTGCCAGCAGCGCCCCAGGGGGAGAAGCAACTAGGACCCTCCACTTT
NA	NA	TRBV6-1	TRBJ2-7	CASSHHYEQYF	TGTGCCAGCAGTCACCATTACGAGCAGTACTTC
NA	few	TRBV4-3	TRBJ2-2	CASSHTGQNTGELFF	TGCGCCAGCAGCCACACAGGACAGAACACCGGGGAGCTGTTTTTT
NA	once	TRBV10-2	TRBJ2-5	CASSAQETQYF	TGCGCCAGCAGTGCCCAGGAGACCCAGTACTTC
TRBD1	NA	TRBV5-1	TRBJ2-3	CASSYFEGATDTQYF	TGCGCCAGCAGCTACTTTGAGGGGGCCACAGATACGCAGTATTTT
NA	few	TRBV29-1	TRBJ2-3	CSVAGDGTDTQYF	TGCAGCGTTGCCGGGGATGGGACAGATACGCAGTATTTT